The 24 T cell receptor beta chains in this list originate from one sample, sequenced in a study of blood T cell repertoires in COVID-19. Repertoires were generated with immunoSEQ multiplex PCR, while TCRdb's copy carries only in-frame clones and drops some. In the table there are a few hundred thousand clones, more than 75% of which are singletons. The sample was PBMCs or T cells enriched from blood (not recorded which). The origin of the receptors is a man aged 35 to 55 in a cohort exposed to, infected with or recovered from COVID-19 (not recorded which).

The chain combines TRBV11-3 with TRBJ2-6, with D perhaps TRBD2 (6 bases). V lost 5 bases and J lost 2, with 10 bases in between. The germline V gene encodes CDR1 SGHNT and CDR2 YENEEA. The CDR3 runs to 15 residues. CDR3 sequence reads: CASSDGGAGANVLTF. As DNA, the CDR3 is TGTGCCAGCAGCGACGGAGGGGCTGGGGCCAACGTCCTGACTTTC.

This chain links TRBV18 with TRBJ1-1; no reliable D call. Looked up from germline, CDR1 is KGHSH and CDR2 is LQKENI. V gave up 3 bases and J gave up 8 bases, with 7 bases separating them. This CDR3 contains 11 residues. The CDR3 DNA reads TGTGCCAGCTCACCTCAGCGGGAAGCTTTCTTT. Translating gives CASSPQREAFF.

The count of this clone is one. This chain joins TRBV5-1 and TRBJ2-5; D is perhaps TRBD1 (5 bases). Trimming left V 0 bases short and J 3 bases short, with 12 bases between. The germline CDR1 and CDR2 sequences are SGHRS and YFSETQ. The CDR3 loop spans 15 amino acids. CDR3 protein: CASSLVVTGKETQYF. The CDR3, as DNA: TGCGCCAGCAGCTTGGTGGTAACAGGAAAAGAGACCCAGTACTTC.

A remark on this clone: This same CDR3 is encoded by further DNA sequences in the sample. The CDR3 DNA reads TGCGCCAGTAGCCTCGGGGGGCTTGGTGAAAAACTGTTTTTT. This translates into CASSLGGLGEKLFF. The chain has TRBV5-1 and TRBJ1-4; perhaps TRBD1 as D (6 bases). V lost 8 bases and J lost 7, with 18 bases in between. The CDR3 extends over 14 amino acids. CDR1 SGHRS and CDR2 YFSETQ come from the germline V gene.

This clone was seen a single time. The CDR3 DNA follows: TGTGCCAGCAGCTTAGGCTGGGGCGGGGGCACTGAAGCTTTCTTT. Its translation is CASSLGWGGGTEAFF. This chain connects TRBV7-8 to TRBJ1-1, with D perhaps TRBD1 (5 bases). Germline CDR1 and CDR2: SGHVS and FQNEAQ. The CDR3 length is 15 residues. Trimming took 1 base from V and 4 from J, leaving 13 bases between them.

This clone was recorded only once. The chain carries TRBV6-5 and TRBJ2-7, with 7 bases that match TRBD2. Germline V CDR1 and CDR2: MNHEY, SVGAGI. The junction had 8 bases not matched to a gene; V was cut back by 7 bases and J by 2 bases. This CDR3 has 14 residues. The DNA for the CDR3 is TGTGCCAGCATCACCGGGACTATTACCTACGAGCAGTACTTC. This sequence encodes CASITGTITYEQYF.

The rearrangement joins TRBV7-2 to TRBJ2-2, with D perhaps matching TRBD2 (6 bases). The CDR3 covers 15 residues. Trimming removed 5 bases from V and 4 bases from J, with 14 bases in between. Germline CDR1 SGHTA, CDR2 FQGNSA. The CDR3: CASSPTGASTGELFF. The CDR3 DNA is TGTGCCAGCAGCCCGACGGGAGCTAGCACCGGGGAGCTGTTTTTT.

The rearrangement uses TRBV10-3 and TRBJ2-2, with 7 nucleotides matching TRBD1. This CDR3 spans 15 amino acids. V lost 5 bases and J lost 3; bases outside the gene matches: 6. The germline V gene encodes CDR1 ENHRY and CDR2 SYGVKD. CDR3 DNA sequence: TGTGCCATCAGTTCCCGGGACAGATACACCGGGGAGCTGTTTTTT. The encoded protein is CAISSRDRYTGELFF.

This chain connects TRBV5-5 to TRBJ1-2, with a possible D match to TRBD1 (5 bases). In germline, CDR1 is SGHKS, CDR2 YYEKEE (reference sequence). V was cut by 2 bases and J by 2 bases, with 10 bases left in between. The CDR3 runs 14 residues. CDR3 sequence reads: CASSLVAGNYGYTF. DNA of the CDR3: TGTGCCAGCAGCTTAGTTGCAGGGAACTATGGCTACACCTTC.

The J gene is TRBJ1-5, the V gene TRBV6-5; D may be TRBD1 (5 bases). Looked up from germline, CDR1 is MNHEY and CDR2 is SVGAGI. The length of the CDR3 is 15 residues. The germline V and J ends were trimmed by 4 bases and 3 bases, with 13 bases remaining between them. The DNA of the CDR3 is TGTGCCAGCAGTTCTTCTCAGGGCCACAATCAGCCCCAGCATTTT. This translates into CASSSSQGHNQPQHF.

This sequence joins TRBV24-1 and TRBJ2-7, with D possibly TRBD2 on 6 matching bases. The CDR3 is made up of 12 amino acids. CDR1 is KGHDR, CDR2 SFDVKD, per germline. DNA for the CDR3: TGTACGAGTAGCGGAATTTTACGTTGGCAGTACTTC. As protein: CTSSGILRWQYF.

The gene calls are TRBV19 and TRBJ1-4; tentatively, D is TRBD1 (5 bases). V lost 5 bases, J lost 2 bases, and 9 bases lay in between. The CDR3 spans 14 residues. Germline lookup yields CDR1 LNHDA and CDR2 SQIVND (reference sequence). DNA of the CDR3: TGTGCCAGTAGTCTCGGGGGGACTAATGAAAAACTGTTTTTT. Translating it yields CASSLGGTNEKLFF.

The chain is built from TRBV19 and TRBJ1-1; perhaps TRBD1 as D (6 bases). V was cut by 4 bases and J by 1 base, with 10 bases left in between. The CDR3 loop spans 14 amino acids. Germline CDR1 reads LNHDA; CDR2 reads SQIVND (reference sequence). CDR3 loop: CASSTETGNTEAFF. The DNA for the CDR3 is TGTGCCAGTAGTACCGAGACAGGGAACACTGAAGCTTTCTTT. Drawing the rest from reference TRBV19 and TRBJ1-1, the complete variable domain is DGGITQSPKYLFRKEGQNVTLSCEQNLNHDAMYWYRQDPGQGLRLIYYSQIVNDFQKGDIAEGYSVSREKKESFPLTVTSAQKNPTAFYLCASSTETGNTEAFFGQGTRLTVV.

This chain joins TRBV5-5 and TRBJ1-2; 11 bases are shared with TRBD1. Germline lookup yields CDR1 SGHKS and CDR2 YYEKEE (reference sequence). The V gene end was trimmed by 4 bases and the J gene end by 4 bases; junction bases not matched to a gene: 6. This CDR3 contains 15 residues. CDR3 loop: CASSNTGTGGYGYTF. Here the CDR3 DNA reads TGTGCCAGCAGCAATACCGGGACAGGGGGCTATGGCTACACCTTC.

The chain employs TRBV6-5 and TRBJ2-3; no firm D call. The CDR3 covers 13 residues. V gave up 7 bases and J gave up 6 bases, with 14 bases separating them. Germline values: CDR1 MNHEY, CDR2 SVGAGI. The CDR3 is CASTQASMDTQYF. Written as DNA, the CDR3 is TGTGCCAGCACCCAAGCGAGCATGGATACGCAGTATTTT.

The chain employs TRBV7-9 and TRBJ2-3; 11 bases are shared with TRBD2. J lost 5 bases, V lost 11 bases, and 6 bases had no gene match. From germline, CDR1 is SEHNR and CDR2 FQNEAQ (reference sequence). The length of the CDR3 is 13 residues. The CDR3 reads CAGLTSGKDTQYF. CDR3 DNA: TGTGCCGGCTTGACTAGCGGGAAAGATACGCAGTATTTT.

The V gene is TRBV19, the J gene TRBJ1-4; TRBD1 matches 10 bases. The CDR3 covers 14 residues. Germline V gene data show CDR1 as LNHDA and CDR2 as SQIVND (reference sequence). Trimming removed 7 bases from V and 8 bases from J; junction bases left unmatched: 7. The CDR3 DNA is TGTGCCAGTAAAGACAGGGGGCGGCGGGAAAAACTGTTTTTT. This sequence encodes CASKDRGRREKLFF.

The rearrangement links TRBV7-9 to TRBJ2-2; no clear D gene. The V gene lost 2 bases and the J gene lost 7 bases, with 14 bases spanning the gap. Germline values: CDR1 SEHNR, CDR2 FQNEAQ (reference sequence). The CDR3 consists of 15 residues. DNA of the CDR3: TGTGCCAGCAGCTTAATGGTAGGAGTACACGGGGAGCTGTTTTTT. Protein: CASSLMVGVHGELFF.

The chain joins TRBV5-1 to TRBJ2-1, with a tentative D call TRBD1 (5 bases). The V gene's germline CDR1 is SGHRS and CDR2 YFSETQ. Between the trimmed V and J ends, which lost 4 bases and 8 bases, there was a span of 7 bases. The CDR3 length is 11 residues. The CDR3 spells CASSKQDEQFF. The DNA of the CDR3 is TGCGCCAGCAGCAAACAGGATGAGCAGTTCTTC.

On this clone: The sample contains more than one DNA sequence encoding this CDR3. The chain is built from TRBV5-4 and TRBJ1-1, with 7 bases fitting TRBD1. Germline trimming cut 4 bases from V and 8 bases from J; bases unmatched to any gene: 2. The germline CDR1 and CDR2 sequences are SGHNT and YYREEE (reference sequence). The CDR3 loop spans 11 amino acids. CDR3 region: CASSLRGEAFF. The CDR3 DNA reads TGTGCCAGCAGCCTCAGGGGGGAAGCTTTCTTT.

The rearrangement uses TRBV12-5 and TRBJ2-7; 8 bases are shared with TRBD2. Germline values: CDR1 LGHNT, CDR2 FRNRAP. The J segment lost 3 bases and the V segment lost 2 bases, leaving 3 bases of the junction unmatched. The CDR3 has 14 amino acids. CDR3 amino acids: CASGLNGRDYEQYF. In DNA form, the CDR3 reads TGTGCTAGTGGTTTGAACGGGAGGGACTACGAGCAGTACTTC.

The gene calls are TRBV7-9 and TRBJ1-1; a possible D gene is TRBD1 (5 bases). The CDR3 extends over 13 amino acids. Trimming shortened V by 5 bases and J by 5 bases, and 12 bases separated the two germline ends. Germline CDR1 reads SEHNR; CDR2 reads FQNEAQ (reference sequence). CDR3 nucleotides: TGTGCCAGCAGCCCAGGGTGGGGAACTGAAGCTTTCTTT. Translating gives CASSPGWGTEAFF.

The chain has TRBV3-1 (or the pseudogene TRBV3-2) and TRBJ2-3; 8 bases align to TRBD2. CDR1 LGHDT and CDR2 YNNKEL come from the germline V gene (reference sequence). The CDR3 spans 15 residues. Trimming took 4 bases from V and 0 from J; bases not matched to a gene: 3. The CDR3 region is CASSPRLASTDTQYF. For the CDR3, the DNA is TGTGCCAGCAGCCCCCGACTAGCGAGCACAGATACGCAGTATTTT.

The chain recombines TRBV28 with TRBJ2-7; TRBD2 matches 7 bases. The ends lost 7 bases at V and 3 bases at J; junction bases unmatched: 3. This CDR3 comprises 12 residues. CDR1 and CDR2 from the germline V gene are MDHEN and SYDVKM. The CDR3 coding sequence is TGTGCCAGCACCGGGAGGTTCTACGAGCAGTACTTC. The encoded protein is CASTGRFYEQYF.